This T cell receptor (beta chain) was captured by sequencing in a study of blood T cell repertoires in COVID-19. Whole-study context: Sites across the United States, Italy and Spain contributed samples from acute and convalescent COVID-19. Sources were T cells, B-cell-depleted T cells, or PBMCs; the material itself was cDNA or gDNA.

The germline V and J ends were trimmed by 5 bases and 10 bases, with 12 bases remaining between them. The CDR3 consists of 12 residues. Per the original data handling: Reference gene primer amplification in the assay estimated nucleated cell counts. Here immunoSEQ multiplex PCR was the method, and the copy in TCRdb shows in-frame clones only, minus some. D and trimming were read from the DNA, whereas the V and J calls and clone size are those reported in that table. The table shows 65,000 to 95,000 clones, with about 88% occurring only once. The material sequenced was peripheral blood. This clonotype originated in a man in his 70s with active or convalescent COVID-19. This chain uses TRBV12-3 or TRBV12-4 with TRBJ1-3, with unresolved D. CDR3 protein: CASSPDLVTIYF. DNA of the CDR3: TGTGCCAGCAGTCCCGATTTAGTAACCATATATTTT.